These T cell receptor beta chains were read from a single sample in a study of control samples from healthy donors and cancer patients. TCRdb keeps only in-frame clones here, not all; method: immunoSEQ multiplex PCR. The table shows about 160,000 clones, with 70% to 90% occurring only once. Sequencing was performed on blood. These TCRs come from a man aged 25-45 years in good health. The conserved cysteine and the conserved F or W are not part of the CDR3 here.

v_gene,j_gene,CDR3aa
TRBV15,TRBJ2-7,ATSRDRGTPYEQY
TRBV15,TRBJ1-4,ATSRSPPFSGLRGRDEKLF
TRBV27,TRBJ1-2,ASSHQRDSLGGYT
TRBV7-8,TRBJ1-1,ASSLSDRGNTEAF
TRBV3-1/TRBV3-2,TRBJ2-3,ASSLTSVPDTQY
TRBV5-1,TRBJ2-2,ASSPGSANTGELF
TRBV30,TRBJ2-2,AWSVIVPGELF
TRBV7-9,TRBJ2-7,ASSLGYLDYEQY
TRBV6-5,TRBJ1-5,ARRISNQPQH
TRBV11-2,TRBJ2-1,ASSLDRGYSNEQF
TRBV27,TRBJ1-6,ASSFAGTGGPRWSYNSPLH
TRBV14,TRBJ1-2,ASSLSGTGAGGYT
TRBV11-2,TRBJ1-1,ASSLRQIGVVAF
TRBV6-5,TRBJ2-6,ASRGPGANVLT
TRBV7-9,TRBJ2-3,ASSKESRDTQY
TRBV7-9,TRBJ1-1,ASSFGTGTEAF
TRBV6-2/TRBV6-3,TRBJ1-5,ASSYSIQPQH
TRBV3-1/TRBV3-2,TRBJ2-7,ASSQARGGEQY
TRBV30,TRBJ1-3,AWSGQAGNTIY
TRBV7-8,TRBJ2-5,ASSLSRLRETQY
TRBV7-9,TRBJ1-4,ASSPDGGGEKLF
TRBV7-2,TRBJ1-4,ASSEDTEKLF
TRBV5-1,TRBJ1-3,ASRDSPSGNTIY
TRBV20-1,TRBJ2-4,SGLAKNIQY
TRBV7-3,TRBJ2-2,ASSLMVSTNTGELF
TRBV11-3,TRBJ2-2,ASKEGIANTGELF
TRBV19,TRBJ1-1,ASNNLGEAF
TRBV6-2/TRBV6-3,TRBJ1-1,ASIPGGGNTEAF
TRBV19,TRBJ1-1,ASGDRTRGAF
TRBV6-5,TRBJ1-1,ASSYPSSTEAF
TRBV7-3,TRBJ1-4,ASSLNGRGDEKLF
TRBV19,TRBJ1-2,ASMRSATSNYGYT
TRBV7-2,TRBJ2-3,ASSFSGVDTQY
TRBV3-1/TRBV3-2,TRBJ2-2,ASSRVTDGGELF
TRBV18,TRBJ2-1,ASSPGRQGGYNEQF
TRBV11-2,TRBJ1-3,ASSGDGVGNTIY
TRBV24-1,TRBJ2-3,ATSGRDRGRTDTQY
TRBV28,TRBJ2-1,ASKQENNEQF
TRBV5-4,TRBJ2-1,ASSLVAGSNEQF
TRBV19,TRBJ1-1,ASSIGWDRVTEAF
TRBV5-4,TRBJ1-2,ASSLAKSRVWDYGYT
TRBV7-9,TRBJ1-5,ASSSTENQPQH
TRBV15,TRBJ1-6,ATSGARGNSPLH
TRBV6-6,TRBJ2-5,ASCVGTNQETQY
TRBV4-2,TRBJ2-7,ASSLRTGDPYEQY
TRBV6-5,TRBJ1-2,ASSRDRGYGYT
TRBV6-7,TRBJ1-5,ASSCPRPGPSEPQH
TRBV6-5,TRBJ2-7,ASSGGTRSYEQY
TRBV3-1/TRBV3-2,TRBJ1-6,ASSQDWQGNSLH
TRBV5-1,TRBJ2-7,ASSSPGQGPAEQY
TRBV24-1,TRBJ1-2,ATSERGQNYGYT
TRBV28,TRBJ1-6,ASSPPLRGGGD
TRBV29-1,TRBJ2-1,SVTGTDYNEQF